The clone carrying this TCR beta chain was counted a few times. Its specificity is unknown. Germline CDR1 and CDR2: SGHTA and FQGNSA. V was shortened by 5 bases and J by 6 bases, with 12 bases between the two germline ends. The CDR3 loop spans 13 amino acids. The sample is drawn from a study of beta chain features in type 1 diabetes. Overall study findings and caveats: High TCR expression in some cells could lead to their over-representation in cDNA sequencing. Across all four CD4+ subsets, people with type 1 diabetes showed modestly shorter TCRB CDR3s. For TCRB rearrangement, an influence of HLA type remained unresolved here.

The entirety of the isolated RNA underwent reverse transcription, so expressed TCRB transcripts were sequenced. The protocol was immunoSEQ multiplex PCR, while the TCRdb copy is restricted to in-frame clones and leaves out a portion. The table shows about 120,000 clones, with about a sixth occurring only once. Sequencing was performed on central memory CD4+ T cells from blood. This clonotype was obtained from a man aged 30-40 years with type 1 diabetes. This chain links TRBV7-2 with TRBJ2-3; tentatively, D is TRBD1 (6 bases). CDR3 amino acids: CASSLRDKDTQYF. The DNA for the CDR3 is TGTGCCAGCAGCCTCCGGGACAAGGATACGCAGTATTTT.